This T cell receptor beta chain is from a study of shared clonotypes between healthy human individuals. Study overall: The donor pool was made up of two women and three men aged 18 to 49.

Of note for this clone: Its target is not known.

General study points: Rarefaction showed sorted-subset sequencing was incomplete despite large depth. Donor clonotype sharing was expected to depend on sequencing depth. Some clonotypes were shared by all four sorted-subset donors, while others were not shared. The non-shared ones had lower generation probabilities than the shared ones.

The germline CDR1 and CDR2 sequences are LNHDA and SQIVND (reference sequence). This CDR3 spans 18 amino acids. With 6 bases removed from V and 4 bases from J, the gap between germline ends came to 22 bases. The table came from immunoSEQ multiplex PCR; TCRdb's copy has only in-frame clones and leaves some out. The data show roughly 500,000 clones, with almost 97% seen just once and approximately 0.06% held by the top ten. The clonotype comes from a woman aged 25 to 45 in good health. The sample taken for sequencing was naive CD4+ T cells sorted from blood. Subset denoted: CD45RA+ positively selected. This rearrangement joins TRBV19 to TRBJ2-6; no clear D gene. CDR3 DNA sequence: TGTGCCAGTAGGTTCGTCAGGAGCCCCCCTTCCGGGGCCAACGTCCTGACTTTC. Translating gives CASRFVRSPPSGANVLTF.